These 21 T cell receptor beta chains were sequenced from one sample in a study of blood T cell repertoires in COVID-19 (dated by TCRdb to the early 2020s). The method was the immunoSEQ multiplex PCR assay. The source is immuneACCESS, and TCRdb retained only in-frame sequences with V and J called. Part of the clones is not carried over; for the studies checked, unresolved V genes explain less than half of this, and the remainder is unexplained. The sample data list about 110,000 clones, and about 80% of these were observed just once. 16% of the sample is held by the ten biggest clonotypes. Sequenced input: peripheral blood. These receptors were obtained from a woman over 75 with active or convalescent COVID-19.

This clone was seen a single time. The genes are TRBV18 and TRBJ1-2; D gene uncertain. Germline CDR1 KGHSH, CDR2 LQKENI. This CDR3 contains 13 residues. V was cut by 3 bases and J by 6 bases, with 11 bases left in between. The CDR3 region is CASSPSLVDGYTF. The CDR3 bases are TGTGCCAGCTCACCGAGCCTTGTGGATGGCTACACCTTC.

The V gene is TRBV2, the J gene TRBJ2-7; TRBD1 might be the D (5 bases). V gave up 7 bases and J gave up 2 bases, with 12 bases separating them. Germline lookup yields CDR1 SNHLY and CDR2 FYNNEI. This CDR3 comprises 13 residues. The CDR3 spells CASMGLLTYEQYF. The CDR3 DNA follows: TGTGCCAGCATGGGGCTTCTGACCTACGAGCAGTACTTC.

The V and J genes are TRBV27 and TRBJ2-3; tentative D call: TRBD2 (5 bases). The CDR3 covers 14 residues. V was cut by 3 bases and J by 2 bases, with 9 bases left in between. Germline V gives CDR1 MNHEY, CDR2 SMNVEV (reference sequence). Here the CDR3 DNA reads TGTGCCAGCAGTTTTGACTACTCCACAGATACGCAGTATTTT. It yields the protein CASSFDYSTDTQYF.

The genes are TRBV9 and TRBJ1-2; D not certain. The CDR3 sequence is 16 residues long. Trimming shortened V by 0 bases and J by 4 bases, and 16 bases separated the two germline ends. Germline V gene lookup returns CDR1 SGDLS and CDR2 YYNGEE. The CDR3 spells CASSVDMFTGGYGYTF. In DNA form, the CDR3 reads TGTGCCAGCAGCGTAGATATGTTTACCGGTGGCTATGGCTACACCTTC.

This sequence joins TRBV7-8 and TRBJ2-7; TRBD1 matches 9 bases. This CDR3 region has 14 residues. Losses at the gene ends were 3 bases for V and 6 bases for J; bases not matched to a gene: 6. The V gene's germline CDR1 is SGHVS and CDR2 FQNEAQ. The CDR3 DNA is TGTGCCAGCAGCTTTGCCGGGACAGGGCTCGAGCAGTACTTC. It encodes CASSFAGTGLEQYF.

The chain joins TRBV15 to TRBJ1-1, with D unclear. The CDR3 covers 15 residues. V gave up 1 base and J gave up 1 base, with 10 bases separating them. The germline gives CDR1 LNHNV, CDR2 YYDKDF (reference sequence). CDR3 bases: TGTGCCACCAGCAGAGCCGTAGGAGGGAACACTGAAGCTTTCTTT. Translation gives CATSRAVGGNTEAFF.

The chain uses TRBV12-3 or TRBV12-4 and TRBJ2-7; D remains unclear. The CDR3 has 12 residues. V was shortened by 4 bases and J by 4 bases, with 8 bases between the two germline ends. The CDR3 nucleotides are TGTGCCAGCAGTTATCAGAAATACGAGCAGTACTTC. Encoded protein: CASSYQKYEQYF.

The chain combines TRBV28 with TRBJ2-6; TRBD1 agrees at 8 bases. The germline V gene encodes CDR1 MDHEN and CDR2 SYDVKM. The CDR3 extends over 15 amino acids. Trimming took 7 bases from V and 4 from J; bases not matched to a gene: 6. CDR3 amino acids: CASNQGAAGANVLTF. As DNA, the CDR3 is TGTGCCAGCAATCAGGGGGCCGCCGGGGCCAACGTCCTGACTTTC.

This clone was counted only a few times. The chain links TRBV18 to TRBJ2-6; D is undetermined. CDR3 length: 16 residues. The germline V gene encodes CDR1 KGHSH and CDR2 LQKENI. V was pared by 0 bases and J by 2 bases, with 8 bases between. CDR3 region: CASSPPLVAGANVLTF. DNA for the CDR3: TGTGCCAGCTCACCACCGTTGGTAGCTGGGGCCAACGTCCTGACTTTC.

For this clone: Other DNA sequences in this sample translate to the same CDR3. The CDR3: CASSLYGSYEQYF. CDR3 in DNA: TGTGCCAGCAGCTTATACGGCTCCTACGAGCAGTACTTC. The V and J genes are TRBV7-3 and TRBJ2-7; D is unclear. V gave up 2 bases and J gave up 0 bases, with 5 bases separating them. Germline V gene sequence: CDR1 SGHTA, CDR2 FQGTGA. The CDR3 has 13 amino acids.

V gene TRBV7-9 combines with J gene TRBJ2-1, with 8 bases that match TRBD1. J lost 6 bases, V lost 5 bases, and 9 bases had no gene match. Germline lookup yields CDR1 SEHNR and CDR2 FQNEAQ (reference sequence). The CDR3 length is 15 residues. In DNA, the CDR3 is TGTGCCAGCAGCCGCAACCTTGGGACAGGCAATGAGCAGTTCTTC. This sequence encodes CASSRNLGTGNEQFF. The variable domain in full, completed from reference TRBV7-9 and TRBJ2-1, reads DTGVSQNPRHKITKRGQNVTFRCDPISEHNRLYWYRQTLGQGPEFLTYFQNEAQLEKSRLLSDRFSAERPKGSFSTLEIQRTEQGDSAMYLCASSRNLGTGNEQFFGPGTRLTVL.

The chain employs TRBV7-9 and TRBJ1-6; the D gene is possibly TRBD1 (5 bases). The CDR3 contains 17 residues. Germline lookup yields CDR1 SEHNR and CDR2 FQNEAQ (reference sequence). V lost 4 bases and J 9 bases, leaving 22 bases between the germline ends. The CDR3 loop is CASSSGDEDFMGSPLHF. The CDR3 region has the DNA TGTGCCAGCAGCTCGGGGGACGAGGACTTTATGGGTTCACCCCTCCACTTT.

The chain carries TRBV30 and TRBJ1-3; D not resolved. The CDR3 has 13 amino acids. With 1 base removed from V and 3 bases from J, the gap between germline ends came to 7 bases. Germline V gives CDR1 GTSNPN, CDR2 SVGIG (reference sequence). DNA for the CDR3: TGTGCCTGGAGTGCGCGTTTTGGAAACACCATATATTTT. Protein sequence: CAWSARFGNTIYF.

The rearrangement links TRBV7-2 to TRBJ2-5; no reliable D call. This CDR3 region has 15 residues. CDR1 is SGHTA, CDR2 FQGNSA, per germline. Trimming removed 5 bases at V and 1 base at J, with 14 bases between. This chain's CDR3 is CASSPRRGFQETQYF. CDR3 in DNA: TGTGCCAGCAGCCCTCGAAGAGGATTCCAAGAGACCCAGTACTTC.

This chain uses TRBV3-1 (or the pseudogene TRBV3-2) with TRBJ2-7, with TRBD2 matching 11 bases. J lost 0 bases, V lost 5 bases, and 3 bases had no gene match. Germline CDR1 LGHDT, CDR2 YNNKEL (reference sequence). This CDR3 region has 15 residues. CDR3: CASSDSGRASYEQYF. CDR3 coding DNA: TGTGCCAGCAGCGATAGCGGGAGGGCCTCCTACGAGCAGTACTTC.

V gene TRBV7-2 combines with J gene TRBJ2-3, with 11 nucleotides matching TRBD1. Germline assignment: CDR1 SGHTA and CDR2 FQGNSA. There are 17 residues in the CDR3. V trimming: 5 bases; J trimming: 4 bases; junction bases outside the gene matches: 11. The DNA for the CDR3 is TGTGCCAGCAGCACGTCCTGGGGACAGGGGGTTTCAGATACGCAGTATTTT. Amino acids: CASSTSWGQGVSDTQYF.

This rearrangement joins TRBV3-1 (or the pseudogene TRBV3-2) to TRBJ2-1; possibly TRBD2 for D (6 bases). Per the germline V gene, CDR1 is LGHDT and CDR2 is YNNKEL (reference sequence). V lost 4 bases, J lost 0 bases, and 22 bases lay in between. There are 19 residues in the CDR3. DNA of the CDR3: TGTGCCAGCAGCCCAACTAGATGGGAGGTAATTAGCTCCTACAATGAGCAGTTCTTC. Protein sequence: CASSPTRWEVISSYNEQFF.

The gene calls are TRBV11-2 and TRBJ2-3; 7 nucleotides match TRBD1. V lost 6 bases to trimming and J lost 4 bases; unmatched junction nucleotides: 10. Per germline, CDR1 SGHAT and CDR2 FQNNGV. CDR3 length: 15 amino acids. CDR3 loop: CASRQPGTAADTQYF. For the CDR3, the DNA is TGTGCCAGCAGGCAACCAGGGACAGCAGCAGATACGCAGTATTTT.

The chain links TRBV5-1 to TRBJ2-5; TRBD2 agrees at 7 bases. The CDR3 loop spans 14 amino acids. The V segment lost 0 bases and the J segment 9 bases; nucleotides outside the gene matches: 8. The germline V gene encodes CDR1 SGHRS and CDR2 YFSETQ. The CDR3 spells CASSLALGGEAQYF. The CDR3 bases are TGCGCCAGCAGCTTGGCCCTGGGGGGGGAGGCCCAGTACTTC.

This sequence joins TRBV3-1 (or the pseudogene TRBV3-2) and TRBJ1-1; no clear D. The CDR3 spans 15 residues. The V and J ends lost 1 base and 11 bases respectively, with 20 bases between them. Germline CDR1 reads LGHDT; CDR2 reads YNNKEL (reference sequence). This CDR3 is CASSQGPELTVRAFF. DNA of the CDR3: TGTGCCAGCAGCCAAGGGCCAGAACTTACCGTGAGGGCTTTCTTT.

The chain couples TRBV11-3 to TRBJ2-3; D is possibly TRBD1 (6 bases). The CDR3 has 15 amino acids. V was trimmed by 1 base and J by 0 bases, leaving 8 bases between them. Germline loops: CDR1 SGHNT, CDR2 YENEEA. CDR3 sequence reads: CASSLGGQSTDTQYF. In DNA, the CDR3 is TGTGCCAGCAGCTTAGGTGGACAGAGCACAGATACGCAGTATTTT.